This TCR beta chain was sequenced during a study of T cell changes during pregnancy in multiple sclerosis. Between the trimmed V and J ends, which lost 5 bases and 2 bases, there was a span of 15 bases. In germline, CDR1 is MNHEY, CDR2 SMNVEV (reference sequence). This CDR3 region has 15 residues. The repertoire was sequenced with immunoSEQ multiplex PCR; TCRdb's copy has only in-frame clones and lacks some. Of tens of thousands of clones detected, almost 95% appear once; the ten largest clones hold more than 0.85%. This clonotype was obtained from a female donor with multiple sclerosis, enrolled in a pregnancy study. V and J are TRBV27 and TRBJ1-2; D is uncertain. The input for sequencing was peripheral blood, taken after pregnancy. The CDR3 reads CASSPSSGRNYGYTF. CDR3 DNA sequence: TGTGCCAGCAGTCCCTCCTCCGGGAGGAACTATGGCTACACCTTC.